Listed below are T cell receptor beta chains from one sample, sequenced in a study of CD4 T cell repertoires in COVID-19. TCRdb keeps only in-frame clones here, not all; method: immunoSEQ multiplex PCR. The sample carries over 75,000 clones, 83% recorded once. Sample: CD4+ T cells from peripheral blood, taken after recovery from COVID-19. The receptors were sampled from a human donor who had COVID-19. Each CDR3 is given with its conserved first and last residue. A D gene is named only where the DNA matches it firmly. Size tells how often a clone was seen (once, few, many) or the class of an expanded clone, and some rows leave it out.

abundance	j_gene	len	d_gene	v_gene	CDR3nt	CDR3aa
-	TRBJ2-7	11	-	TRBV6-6	TGTGCCAGCAAGGGGGGCTACGAGCAGTACTTC	CASKGGYEQYF
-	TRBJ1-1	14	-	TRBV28	TGTGCCAGCAGTTTATTAGGTCCCTCCACTGAAGCTTTCTTT	CASSLLGPSTEAFF
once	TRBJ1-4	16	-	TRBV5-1	TGCGCCAGCAGTCCCTCCTTACAGGCCCTTAATGAAAAACTGTTTTTT	CASSPSLQALNEKLFF
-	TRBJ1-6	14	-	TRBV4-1	TGCGCCAGCAGCCAAGATGTCCCCCGGGCAACCCTCCACTTT	CASSQDVPRATLHF
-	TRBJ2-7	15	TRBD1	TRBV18	TGTGCCAGCTCACCACCGCGACAGGGCCCCTACGAGCAGTACTTC	CASSPPRQGPYEQYF
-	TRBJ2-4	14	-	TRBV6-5	TGTGCCAGCAGAGGAGGGGAGGCCAAAAACATTCAGTACTTC	CASRGGEAKNIQYF
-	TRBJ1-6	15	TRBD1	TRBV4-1	TGCGCCAGCAGCCCCTGGGGACAGGGGGAATCACCCCTCCACTTT	CASSPWGQGESPLHF
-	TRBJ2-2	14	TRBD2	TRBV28	TGTGCCAGCCGTAGGGGAGCGGGAAAGAGGGAGCTGTTTTTT	CASRRGAGKRELFF
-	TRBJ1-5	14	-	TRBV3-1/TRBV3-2	TGTGCCAGCAGCCCTCGTTCGGGCGGTCAGCCCCAGCATTTT	CASSPRSGGQPQHF
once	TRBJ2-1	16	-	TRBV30	TGTGCCTGGAGTAGTTTTCTTTTGAGCTCCTACAATGAGCAGTTCTTC	CAWSSFLLSSYNEQFF
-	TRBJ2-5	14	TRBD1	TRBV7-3	TGTGCCAGCAGCTTAACGGGGGGACAGGGGACCCAGTACTTC	CASSLTGGQGTQYF
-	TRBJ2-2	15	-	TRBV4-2	TGTGCCAGCAGCCAAGTAACCCGTCCGCTCGGGGAGCTGTTTTTT	CASSQVTRPLGELFF
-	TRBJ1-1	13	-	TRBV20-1	TGCAGTGCTAGTTCGCGGGAGAACACTGAAGCTTTCTTT	CSASSRENTEAFF
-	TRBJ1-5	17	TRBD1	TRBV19	TGTGCCAGTAGTAGGGGACAGGGGACTTTCGGGGTCCAGCCCCAGCATTTT	CASSRGQGTFGVQPQHF
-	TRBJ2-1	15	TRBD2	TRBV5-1	TGCGCCAGCAGCTTTAGCCTAGCGGGAGCGAATGAGCAGTTCTTC	CASSFSLAGANEQFF
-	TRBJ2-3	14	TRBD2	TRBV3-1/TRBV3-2	TGTGCCAGCAGCCAGGGACTAGCGAGCGATACGCAGTATTTT	CASSQGLASDTQYF
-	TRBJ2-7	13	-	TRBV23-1	TGCGCCAGCAGTTCGAGGGGTTGGCACGAGCAGTACTTC	CASSSRGWHEQYF
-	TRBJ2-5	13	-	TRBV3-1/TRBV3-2	TGTGCCAGCAGCCCCAGGAATAAGGAGACCCAGTACTTC	CASSPRNKETQYF
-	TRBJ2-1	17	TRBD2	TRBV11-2	TGTGCCAGCAGCCCGGGGAAGCGGGAGCACCCAGAAGGGGAGCAGTTCTTC	CASSPGKREHPEGEQFF
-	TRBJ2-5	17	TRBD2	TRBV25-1	TGTGCCAGCAGTGATCCGGGACTAGCGGGAGTAGGCGAGACCCAGTACTTC	CASSDPGLAGVGETQYF
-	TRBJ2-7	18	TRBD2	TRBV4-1	TGCGCCAGCAGCCAAGAAGCCACTAGGCTAGCGGAGCTCTACGAGCAGTACTTC	CASSQEATRLAELYEQYF
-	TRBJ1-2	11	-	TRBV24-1	TGTGCCACCAGTGATTTTGGAGGGTTCACCTTC	CATSDFGGFTF
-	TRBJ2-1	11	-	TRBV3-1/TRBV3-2	TGTGCCAGCAGCGTGTTGGATGAGCAGTTCTTC	CASSVLDEQFF
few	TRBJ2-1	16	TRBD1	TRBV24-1	TGTGCCACCAGTGATAGTGTGACAGGGAATATCAATGAGCAGTTCTTC	CATSDSVTGNINEQFF
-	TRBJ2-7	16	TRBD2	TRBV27	TGTGCCAGCAGTTTCCGGACTAGCGGGGGCCCTAGGGAGCAGTACTTC	CASSFRTSGGPREQYF
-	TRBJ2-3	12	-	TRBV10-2	TGCGCCAGCAGTGAGGGTGGAGATACGCAGTATTTT	CASSEGGDTQYF
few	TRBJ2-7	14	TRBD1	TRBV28	TGTGCCAGCGGTCTCAGCCAGGGGGCCTACGAGCAGTACTTC	CASGLSQGAYEQYF
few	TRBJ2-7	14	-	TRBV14	TGTGCCAGCAGCCAAGAGGAGGGCTCCTACGAGCAGTACTTC	CASSQEEGSYEQYF
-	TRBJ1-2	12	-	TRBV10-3	TGTGCCATCAGTGCCCAGACGGGCGGCTACACCTTC	CAISAQTGGYTF
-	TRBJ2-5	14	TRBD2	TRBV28	TGTGCCAGCAGCTCTCGGGGGGGCGGAGAGACCCAGTACTTC	CASSSRGGGETQYF
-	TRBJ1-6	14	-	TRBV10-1	TGCGCCAGCAGTGTTGATGGGAATAATTCACCCCTCCACTTT	CASSVDGNNSPLHF
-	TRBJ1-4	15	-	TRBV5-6	TGTGCCAGCAGCTTGGGGGGGGCCCCTAATGAAAAACTGTTTTTT	CASSLGGAPNEKLFF
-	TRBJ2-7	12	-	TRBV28	TGTGCCAGCAGTTTATATCTTAACGAGCAGTACTTC	CASSLYLNEQYF
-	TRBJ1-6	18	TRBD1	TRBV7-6	TGTGCCAGCAGCCTACAGCCTCGGGACAGGACTTCTAATTCACCCCTCCACTTT	CASSLQPRDRTSNSPLHF
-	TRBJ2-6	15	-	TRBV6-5	TGTGCCAGCAGCCCCGACGGCTCTGGGGCCAACGTCCTGACTTTC	CASSPDGSGANVLTF
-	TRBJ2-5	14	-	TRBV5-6	TGTGCCAGCAGTTACGCGGCTAGTGGAGAGACCCAGTACTTC	CASSYAASGETQYF
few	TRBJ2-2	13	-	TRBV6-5	TGTGCCAGCAGTTACTCCCTGGACGGGGAGCTGTTTTTT	CASSYSLDGELFF
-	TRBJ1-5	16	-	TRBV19	TGTGCCAGTAGTATATACGGCGAGGGAGGCAATCAGCCCCAGCATTTT	CASSIYGEGGNQPQHF
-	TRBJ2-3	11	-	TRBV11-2	TGTGCCAGCAGCTTCGCAGATACGCAGTATTTT	CASSFADTQYF
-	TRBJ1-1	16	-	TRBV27	TGTGCCAGCAGTTTAGGGTTCGGGGGCGCGAGCACTGAAGCTTTCTTT	CASSLGFGGASTEAFF
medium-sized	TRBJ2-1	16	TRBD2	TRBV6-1	TGTGCCAGCAGTGAGTCACTAGCGGGAGTGTACAATGAGCAGTTCTTC	CASSESLAGVYNEQFF
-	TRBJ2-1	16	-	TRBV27	TGTGCCAGCAGTGGGGGCCCCAGGAGCTCCTACAATGAGCAGTTCTTC	CASSGGPRSSYNEQFF
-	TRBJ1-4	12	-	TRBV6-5	TGTGCCAGCAGTTCGGGGGGTAGGAAACTGTTTTTT	CASSSGGRKLFF